These 5 T cell receptor beta chains were sequenced from one sample in a study of breast tumors, draining lymph nodes, adjacent tissues. Axillary draining lymph nodes of breast cancer patients supplied the node samples. TCRdb called the multiplex PCR reads again in MiXCR, with one record for every CDR3 protein. This table has over 200,000 distinct CDR3 sequences, about 34% appearing once. Source material: axillary lymph node tissue. The receptor source for this set is a female donor with breast cancer. Some clones in this sample may be carry-over from other donors' samples.

CDR3 sequence reads: CASSLTRGGYEQYF. In DNA, the CDR3 is TGTGCCAGCAGCTTAACTAGGGGGGGTTACGAGCAGTACTTC. V and J are TRBV7-3 and TRBJ2-7, with D maybe TRBD2 (7 bases). The CDR3 consists of 14 residues. V lost 0 bases to trimming and J lost 4 bases, with 10 bases between them. Germline loops: CDR1 SGHTA, CDR2 FQGTGA.

Many counts were recorded for this clonotype. This chain connects TRBV11-1 to TRBJ1-6; TRBD1 matches at 12 bases. V dropped 5 bases and J dropped 7; count of bases not matched to a gene: 3. CDR3 length equals 15 residues. The germline V gene has CDR1 SGHAT and CDR2 FQDESV (reference sequence). CDR3 in amino acids: CASSLGQGANSPLHF. In DNA form, the CDR3 reads TGTGCCAGCAGCCTGGGACAGGGGGCAAATTCACCCCTCCACTTT.

V gene TRBV7-3 combines with J gene TRBJ2-5, with D possibly being TRBD2 (5 bases). This CDR3 is built from 14 residues. CDR1 is SGHTA, CDR2 FQGTGA, per germline. Between the trimmed V and J ends, which lost 2 bases and 1 base, there was a span of 8 bases. The CDR3 coding sequence is TGTGCCAGCAGCTTAGGGAGCTCCCAAGAGACCCAGTACTTC. This gives the protein CASSLGSSQETQYF.

The chain joins TRBV2 to TRBJ2-1; D may match TRBD1 or TRBD2 (5 bases each). Per germline, CDR1 SNHLY and CDR2 FYNNEI. The CDR3 runs 16 residues. CDR3 coding DNA: TGTCCCCCTAGCCCCTTCCGGGACGTTTTAATCGATGAGCAGTTCTTC. It is translated as CPPSPFRDVLIDEQFF. The full variable domain, in which reference TRBV2 and TRBJ2-1 provide the parts outside the CDR3, is EPEVTQTPSHQVTQMGQEVILRCVPISNHLYFYWYRQILGQKVEFLVSFYNNEISEKSEIFDDQFSVERPDGSNFTLKIRSTKLEDSAMYFCPPSPFRDVLIDEQFFGPGTRLTVL.

With regard to this clonotype: This may come from a read error, since a much larger clone is one base off. This rearrangement joins TRBV11-3 to TRBJ2-1; D perhaps matches TRBD2 (5 bases). Trimming shortened V by 1 base and J by 2 bases, and 12 bases separated the two germline ends. Germline values: CDR1 SGHNT, CDR2 YENEEA. CDR3 length: 16 amino acids. CDR3: CASSLARAAPYNEQFF. DNA for the CDR3: TGTGCCAGCAGCTTAGCGAGGGCAGCGCCCTACAATGAGCAGTTCTTC.